These 6 T cell receptor beta chains originate from one sample sequenced in a study of cytomegalovirus exposure and HLA in healthy donors. This PCR relied on a set of 60 Vbeta primers and 13 Jbeta primers. The assay was immunoSEQ multiplex PCR, and TCRdb's table has in-frame clones only and misses some. Of roughly 190,000 clones in the sample, around 75% were seen once. Sequenced: PBMCs. These receptors all come from a woman between 25 and 40 years old in good health and CMV-seronegative.

This clone was found a few times. This sequence joins TRBV9 and TRBJ2-1; perhaps TRBD2 as D (5 bases). CDR3 length: 15 residues. V lost 3 bases and J 4 bases, leaving 14 bases between the germline ends. Germline lookup yields CDR1 SGDLS and CDR2 YYNGEE. CDR3 sequence reads: CASSALGAVYNEQFF. Written as DNA, the CDR3 is TGTGCCAGCAGCGCCTTGGGAGCGGTATACAATGAGCAGTTCTTC.

On this clone itself: The same CDR3 also results from other DNA sequences found in this sample. The rearrangement uses TRBV9 and TRBJ2-7; perhaps TRBD2 as D (6 bases). Germline V gene data show CDR1 as SGDLS and CDR2 as YYNGEE. This CDR3 contains 13 residues. V was cut by 5 bases and J by 0 bases, with 9 bases left in between. Written as DNA, the CDR3 is TGTGCCAGCAGTGCCGGGGGCTCCTACGAGCAGTACTTC. Amino acid sequence: CASSAGGSYEQYF.

V is TRBV5-4 and J is TRBJ1-4; a possible D gene is TRBD1 (6 bases). Trimming removed 0 bases at V and 5 bases at J, with 8 bases between. Germline CDR1 is SGHNT and CDR2 is YYREEE (reference sequence). The CDR3 sequence is 14 residues long. The CDR3 coding sequence is TGTGCCAGCAGCTTGGGGGGGCCCAATGAAAAACTGTTTTTT. It yields the protein CASSLGGPNEKLFF.

The genes are TRBV5-4 and TRBJ2-2; D gene ambiguous. Trimming removed 4 bases from V and 1 base from J, with 5 bases in between. This CDR3 spans 13 amino acids. In germline, CDR1 is SGHNT, CDR2 YYREEE (reference sequence). The CDR3 spells CASSGKNTGELFF. The CDR3, as DNA: TGTGCCAGCAGCGGCAAGAACACCGGGGAGCTGTTTTTT.

This clone was counted a single time. At the DNA level, this CDR3 is encoded by other sequences in the same sample as well. The chain combines TRBV4-2 with TRBJ2-3, with a tentative D call TRBD1 (6 bases). Trimming left V 1 base short and J 2 bases short, with 10 bases between. Germline CDR1 LGHNA, CDR2 YNFKEQ. This CDR3 region has 15 residues. Written as DNA, the CDR3 is TGTGCCAGCAGCCAAGTACAGGGTAACACAGATACGCAGTATTTT. This gives the protein CASSQVQGNTDTQYF.

Regarding this clone: Within the sample, other DNA sequences also encode this same CDR3. The V and J genes are TRBV18 and TRBJ1-1; D perhaps matches TRBD1 (6 bases). CDR3 length: 13 residues. Per germline, CDR1 KGHSH and CDR2 LQKENI. The ends were cut back, 0 bases at V and 6 bases at J, with 8 bases in the middle. CDR3 nucleotides: TGTGCCAGCTCACCACCGGGGGCCCCTGAAGCTTTCTTT. It is translated as CASSPPGAPEAFF.